What follows describes a single TCR beta chain. The antigen is not known. The record originates from a study of shared clonotypes between healthy human individuals. Findings of the study overall: Generation probabilities of non-shared clonotypes were lower (relative to those shared by all four donors).

Between the trimmed V and J ends, which lost 4 bases and 7 bases, there was a span of 10 bases. Per the germline V gene, CDR1 is SGHRS and CDR2 is YFSETQ. This CDR3 has 12 residues. An even split of each subset's genomic DNA across several immunoSEQ plates was performed. Libraries were prepared by immunoSEQ multiplex PCR; TCRdb keeps only in-frame clonotypes and omits some of them. The repertoire includes roughly 2 million clones, about 94% of them detected once, and around 0.13% sits in the top ten. The rearrangement links TRBV5-1 to TRBJ2-3; TRBD1 is a possible D gene (6 bases). The origin of this receptor is a man aged 18 to 29 in good health. The material sequenced was naive CD4+ T cells sorted from blood. The subset denotes: CD45RA+ positively selected. CDR3: CASSQDRNTQYF. The DNA for the CDR3 is TGCGCCAGCAGCCAGGACAGAAATACGCAGTATTTT.